These 29 T cell receptor beta chains were sequenced from one sample in a study of response to subunit inactivated influenza vaccine. TCRdb passed the RT-PCR reads through MiXCR, listing each CDR3 protein once. The top ten clones hold about 10% of a sample with roughly 620,000 distinct CDR3 sequences, about 11% of them seen once. The same sample was also studied in work on T cells expressing NK-cell markers. That report adds: What made the TCR beta cDNA was 5'RACE template switching with UMIs.

Sequenced here: PBMCs from blood, sampled on the day of vaccination. Receptors originate from a man over 45 who received an inactivated influenza vaccine.

This clonotype was detected only a few times. This chain links TRBV29-1 with TRBJ1-2; D is uncertain. Per the germline V gene, CDR1 is SQVTM and CDR2 is ANQGSEA. CDR3 length: 12 amino acids. V lost 3 bases to trimming and J lost 7 bases, with 12 bases between them. This CDR3 reads CSVDSGLGGYTF. The CDR3 nucleotides read TGCAGCGTTGACTCTGGGCTGGGTGGCTACACCTTC.

This clonotype has only a few counts. The chain is built from TRBV6-1 and TRBJ2-7, with TRBD2 matching over 8 bases. CDR3 length: 13 residues. The germline gives CDR1 MNHNS, CDR2 SASEGT. V was clipped by 5 bases and J by 7 bases; unmatched bases: 7. CDR3 sequence reads: CASSSGRRVEQYF. The CDR3 DNA reads TGTGCCAGCAGTAGCGGGAGAAGGGTAGAGCAGTACTTC.

This clonotype was observed a handful of times. This clone may be a read error of a much larger clone one base away. V gene TRBV7-2 combines with J gene TRBJ2-1; weak D call: TRBD2 (6 bases). This CDR3 has 15 residues. Germline lookup yields CDR1 SGHTA and CDR2 FQGNSA. V dropped 2 bases and J dropped 9 bases, with 17 bases sitting between them. DNA for the CDR3: TGTGCCAGCAGCTTAACGGGACTCCCTAGGGGTGAGCAGTTCTTC. Protein: CASSLTGLPRGEQFF. Full variable domain (remainder filled in from reference TRBV7-2 and TRBJ2-1): GAGVSQSPSNKVTEKGKDVELRCDPISGHTALYWYRQSLGQGLEFLIYFQGNSAPDKSGLPSDRFSAERTGGSVSTLTIQRTQQEDSAVYLCASSLTGLPRGEQFFGPGTRLTVL.

This rearrangement joins TRBV6-5 to TRBJ1-6, with D perhaps TRBD1 (6 bases). The CDR3 runs 17 residues. The germline V gene has CDR1 MNHEY and CDR2 SVGAGI. V lost 2 bases to trimming and J lost 0 bases, with 11 bases between them. CDR3 in DNA: TGTGCCAGCAGTTACACAGGGATCAGCTCCTATAATTCACCCCTCCACTTT. Its protein is CASSYTGISSYNSPLHF.

This chain joins TRBV28 and TRBJ1-1; TRBD1 is a possible D gene (6 bases). V was trimmed by 5 bases and J by 5 bases, leaving 18 bases between them. Germline assignment: CDR1 MDHEN and CDR2 SYDVKM. The CDR3 is 15 amino acids. For the CDR3, the DNA is TGTGCCAGCAGTATCCTCAGGGGTGGAGGAACTGAAGCTTTCTTT. This gives the protein CASSILRGGGTEAFF.

This clonotype turned up a few times. The rearrangement links TRBV14 to TRBJ2-1; possible D gene TRBD1, 5 bases. CDR3 length: 16 residues. Trimming left V 0 bases short and J 0 bases short, with 9 bases between. Germline CDR1 reads SGHDN; CDR2 reads FVKESK. This CDR3 reads CASSQDQGLSYNEQFF. The CDR3 bases are TGTGCCAGCAGCCAAGATCAGGGTCTCTCCTACAATGAGCAGTTCTTC.

This clonotype was detected a few times. The gene calls are TRBV5-1 and TRBJ1-1; D not certain. CDR1 and CDR2 from the germline V gene are SGHRS and YFSETQ. The CDR3 totals 14 residues. Trimming pared 2 bases from V and 4 bases from J, leaving 12 bases between. CDR3 sequence reads: CASSFDFSGTEAFF. The CDR3 DNA is TGCGCCAGCAGCTTCGACTTCTCGGGCACTGAAGCTTTCTTT.

This clonotype was seen only a few times. The chain is built from TRBV27 and TRBJ2-1; perhaps TRBD2 as D (5 bases). CDR1 is MNHEY and CDR2 is SMNVEV in the germline V gene (reference sequence). CDR3 length: 14 amino acids. Trimming stripped 8 bases from V and 2 bases from J, with 13 bases between. CDR3 residues: CASALTRTYNEQFF. As DNA, the CDR3 is TGTGCCAGCGCCCTCACTAGAACCTACAATGAGCAGTTCTTC.

This clonotype has a handful of counts. The chain joins TRBV12-3 or TRBV12-4 to TRBJ1-1; D possibly corresponds to TRBD1 (6 bases). Trimming pared 4 bases from V and 11 bases from J, leaving 14 bases between. The CDR3 spans 12 residues. This CDR3 is CASSSNRAVAFF. CDR3 coding DNA: TGTGCCAGCAGTTCAAACAGGGCCGTGGCTTTCTTT.

This clonotype was recorded many times. The CDR3 sequence is CASSPPMRAGELFF. The CDR3 DNA reads as TGTGCCAGCTCACCACCCATGCGGGCCGGGGAGCTGTTTTTT. The chain employs TRBV18 and TRBJ2-2, with D perhaps matching TRBD2 (5 bases). The germline V gene encodes CDR1 KGHSH and CDR2 LQKENI. V lost 0 bases and J 6 bases, leaving 8 bases between the germline ends. The CDR3 covers 14 residues.

This clonotype was recorded a few times. J is TRBJ2-3 and V is TRBV9; D is undetermined. Trimming cost V 0 bases and J 7 bases, with 9 bases left between them. The CDR3 totals 13 residues. Germline V gene data show CDR1 as SGDLS and CDR2 as YYNGEE. The CDR3 nucleotides read TGTGCCAGCAGCGTAGGGGTAGATCATACGCAGTATTTT. Protein product: CASSVGVDHTQYF.

This chain connects TRBV7-2 to TRBJ2-5; 9 bases are shared with TRBD2. Germline-derived CDR1 and CDR2 are SGHTA and FQGNSA. Germline trimming cut 3 bases from V and 2 bases from J; bases unmatched to any gene: 7. The CDR3 contains 16 residues. The DNA for the CDR3 is TGTGCCAGCAGCTTGGGTAGCGGGGGAGGGCAAGAGACCCAGTACTTC. It codes for CASSLGSGGGQETQYF.

This clonotype was seen just once. The gene calls are TRBV18 and TRBJ2-2; D may be TRBD2 (5 bases). Trimming left V 4 bases short and J 2 bases short, with 14 bases between. The CDR3 length is 16 residues. Germline assignment: CDR1 KGHSH and CDR2 LQKENI. The CDR3 coding sequence is TGTGCCAGCTCACTGGACTTCCTTCAAAACACCGGGGAGCTGTTTTTT. Amino acids: CASSLDFLQNTGELFF.

The chain links TRBV6-4 to TRBJ2-1, with D unclear. The germline V gene has CDR1 MRHNA and CDR2 SNTAGT. The CDR3 runs to 13 residues. With 3 bases removed from V and 6 bases from J, the gap between germline ends came to 9 bases. In DNA, the CDR3 is TGTGCCAGCAGTGAAGTAGACGGCAATGAGCAGTTCTTC. This sequence encodes CASSEVDGNEQFF.

With respect to this clonotype: A read error may produce the germline difference seen at one junction end. The CDR3 sequence: CGARVMDGYGYTF. CDR3 coding DNA: TGCGGTGCTAGAGTGATGGACGGTTATGGCTACACCTTC. The genes are TRBV20-1 and TRBJ1-2; D call uncertain. Germline CDR1 is DFQATT and CDR2 is SNEGSKA (reference sequence). CDR3 length equals 13 residues.

The chain employs TRBV6-2 or TRBV6-3 and TRBJ2-4, with D possibly being TRBD2 (7 bases). The CDR3 spans 16 residues. Germline V gene lookup returns CDR1 MNHEY and CDR2 SVGEGT. V was clipped by 2 bases and J by 7 bases, with 18 bases between them. The CDR3 bases are TGTGCCAGCAGTTACGGGGGGGCTGGTCAGGGGAACATTCAGTACTTC. Translating gives CASSYGGAGQGNIQYF.

This clonotype was picked up many times. The V gene is TRBV20-1, the J gene TRBJ2-1; tentative D call: TRBD2 (5 bases). Germline V gene lookup returns CDR1 DFQATT and CDR2 SNEGSKA (reference sequence). Trimming took 0 bases from V and 2 from J, leaving 14 bases between them. This CDR3 has 16 residues. The DNA for the CDR3 is TGCAGTGCTAGAGATCTCGAAGGGAGCCCCTACAATGAGCAGTTCTTC. Translating it yields CSARDLEGSPYNEQFF.

The table lists this clonotype with a few counts. The rearrangement joins TRBV20-1 to TRBJ1-5; 9 nucleotides match TRBD1. This CDR3 is built from 16 residues. V shed 0 bases, J shed 8 bases, and the junction held 11 bases outside the gene matches. CDR1 is DFQATT, CDR2 SNEGSKA, per germline (reference sequence). The CDR3 bases are TGCAGTGCTAGAGATACGGGACAGGGCCGCTTGAAGCCCCAGCATTTT. Translating it yields CSARDTGQGRLKPQHF.

This clonotype appeared many times. The rearrangement uses TRBV27 and TRBJ1-5, with 8 bases that match TRBD1. The germline V gene has CDR1 MNHEY and CDR2 SMNVEV (reference sequence). The V segment lost 1 base and the J segment 6 bases; nucleotides outside the gene matches: 5. The CDR3 length is 15 residues. The CDR3: CASSLWGQAGQPQHF. The CDR3 DNA reads as TGTGCCAGCAGTTTATGGGGACAGGCGGGTCAGCCCCAGCATTTT.

The V gene is TRBV24-1, the J gene TRBJ2-5; 7 nucleotides align to TRBD2. This CDR3 contains 13 residues. The ends lost 4 bases at V and 7 bases at J; junction bases unmatched: 5. Germline V gives CDR1 KGHDR, CDR2 SFDVKD. The CDR3 loop is CATSESGVGTQYF. CDR3 in DNA: TGTGCCACCAGTGAAAGCGGGGTTGGGACCCAGTACTTC.

The chain joins TRBV24-1 to TRBJ2-3; D is unclear. Germline values: CDR1 KGHDR, CDR2 SFDVKD. The CDR3 has 13 amino acids. The germline V and J ends were trimmed by 7 bases and 6 bases, with 13 bases remaining between them. CDR3 loop: CATSNPSSDTQYF. CDR3 sequence (DNA): TGTGCCACCAGCAATCCCTCGTCGGATACGCAGTATTTT.

This clonotype was found a few times. This chain joins TRBV12-3 or TRBV12-4 and TRBJ1-5; possible D gene TRBD1, 5 bases. This CDR3 is built from 15 residues. Trimming shortened V by 0 bases and J by 4 bases, and 10 bases separated the two germline ends. CDR3 sequence (DNA): TGTGCCAGCAGTTTAGCCACAGGAACTAATCAGCCCCAGCATTTT. This gives the protein CASSLATGTNQPQHF.

V is TRBV29-1 and J is TRBJ2-7; 10 nucleotides line up with TRBD1. The V gene's germline CDR1 is SQVTM and CDR2 ANQGSEA. Trimming took 4 bases from V and 6 from J; bases not matched to a gene: 12. The CDR3 is 15 amino acids. The CDR3 is CSVALPGQGGREQYF. Here the CDR3 DNA reads TGCAGCGTTGCCCTACCTGGACAGGGGGGTCGCGAGCAGTACTTC.

The rearrangement uses TRBV15 and TRBJ2-1; 8 nucleotides align to TRBD2. J was trimmed by 3 bases and V by 7 bases; bases with no gene match: 8. Looked up from germline, CDR1 is LNHNV and CDR2 is YYDKDF (reference sequence). The CDR3 runs 15 residues. CDR3 in amino acids: CATMSGGRFYNEQFF. For the CDR3, the DNA is TGTGCCACCATGAGCGGGGGCCGATTCTACAATGAGCAGTTCTTC. The complete variable domain, with remaining parts taken from reference TRBV15 and TRBJ2-1, reads DAMVIQNPRYQVTQFGKPVTLSCSQTLNHNVMYWYQQKSSQAPKLLFHYYDKDFNNEADTPDNFQSRRPNTSFCFLDIRSPGLGDTAMYLCATMSGGRFYNEQFFGPGTRLTVL.

This clonotype has at least ten counts. The chain couples TRBV12-3 or TRBV12-4 to TRBJ2-3; D is ambiguous. Trimming pared 2 bases from V and 5 bases from J, leaving 2 bases between. The CDR3 extends over 11 amino acids. This CDR3 is CASSLLDTQYF. For the CDR3, the DNA is TGTGCCAGCAGTTTACTAGATACGCAGTATTTT.

There are many counts of this clonotype. The chain employs TRBV6-1 and TRBJ2-2; the match to TRBD1 covers 7 bases. V lost 6 bases, J lost 3 bases, and 7 bases stayed unmatched. Per germline, CDR1 MNHNS and CDR2 SASEGT. This CDR3 is built from 15 residues. Here the CDR3 reads CASSLWDRDTGELFF. As DNA, the CDR3 is TGTGCCAGCAGCCTCTGGGACAGAGACACCGGGGAGCTGTTTTTT.

With regard to this clonotype: The junction does not match germline at one end; this may be a read error. The rearrangement joins TRBV6-2 or TRBV6-3 to TRBJ2-3; maybe TRBD1 (6 bases). CDR1 is MNHEY and CDR2 is SVGEGT in the germline V gene. The CDR3 is 14 residues long. CDR3 sequence reads: CTSTRQERTDTQYF. The CDR3 DNA sequence: TGTACCAGTACTCGACAGGAGAGGACAGATACGCAGTATTTT.

The J gene is TRBJ2-3, the V gene TRBV5-4; 11 bases map to TRBD2. Germline CDR1 and CDR2: SGHNT and YYREEE (reference sequence). V gave up 4 bases and J gave up 2 bases; unmatched junction bases: 24. The CDR3 spans 22 residues. This chain's CDR3 is CASSLGSWGLADRFGHTDTQYF. The CDR3 bases are TGTGCCAGCAGCCTTGGATCCTGGGGACTAGCGGACCGCTTTGGACACACAGATACGCAGTATTTT.

The chain joins TRBV29-1 to TRBJ2-3, with 9 bases aligning to TRBD2. The CDR3 sequence is 16 residues long. The trim removed 6 bases at V and 3 bases at J, leaving 13 bases unmatched. Germline V lookup: CDR1 SQVTM, CDR2 ANQGSEA. CDR3 sequence (DNA): TGCAGCGTCCACAATACGGTTAGCGGGAGAACAGATACGCAGTATTTT. Protein sequence: CSVHNTVSGRTDTQYF.